The 3 T cell receptor beta chains below all came from one sample that was sequenced in a study of OX40 agonist ivuxolimab in advanced cancers. The assay was immunoSEQ multiplex PCR, and TCRdb's table has in-frame clones only and misses some. The top ten clones hold roughly 18% of a sample with roughly 34,000 clones, around 74% of them seen once. This material consisted of CD4+ or CD8+ T cells sorted from blood, taken in a trial of the OX40 agonist ivuxolimab. These receptors were taken from an adult with an advanced solid tumor such as melanoma, head and neck, liver or kidney cancer.

The table lists this clone with many counts. The V call is TRBV30, the J call TRBJ1-6; 7 nucleotides align to TRBD1. CDR1 GTSNPN and CDR2 SVGIG come from the germline V gene (reference sequence). The CDR3 sequence is 15 residues long. V trimming: 3 bases; J trimming: 10 bases; junction bases outside the gene matches: 12. DNA of the CDR3: TGTGCCTGGAGCCGACAGGGAAGATCTTGGTCACCCCTCCACTTT. Protein product: CAWSRQGRSWSPLHF.

The table lists this clone with a few counts. The chain combines TRBV21-1 with TRBJ2-5. TRBV21-1 corresponds to a pseudogene. The CDR3 spans 13 residues. The CDR3 sequence is CASSGRPKETQYF. The CDR3 region has the DNA TGTGCCAGCAGCGGTAGGCCTAAAGAGACCCAGTACTTC.

The chain combines TRBV6-5 with TRBJ2-2; D call uncertain. V was pared by 5 bases and J by 0 bases, with 10 bases between. Germline V lookup: CDR1 MNHEY, CDR2 SVGAGI. This CDR3 region has 15 residues. Written as DNA, the CDR3 is TGTGCCAGCAGTCGAAAGGGCCCGAACACCGGGGAGCTGTTTTTT. It yields the protein CASSRKGPNTGELFF.